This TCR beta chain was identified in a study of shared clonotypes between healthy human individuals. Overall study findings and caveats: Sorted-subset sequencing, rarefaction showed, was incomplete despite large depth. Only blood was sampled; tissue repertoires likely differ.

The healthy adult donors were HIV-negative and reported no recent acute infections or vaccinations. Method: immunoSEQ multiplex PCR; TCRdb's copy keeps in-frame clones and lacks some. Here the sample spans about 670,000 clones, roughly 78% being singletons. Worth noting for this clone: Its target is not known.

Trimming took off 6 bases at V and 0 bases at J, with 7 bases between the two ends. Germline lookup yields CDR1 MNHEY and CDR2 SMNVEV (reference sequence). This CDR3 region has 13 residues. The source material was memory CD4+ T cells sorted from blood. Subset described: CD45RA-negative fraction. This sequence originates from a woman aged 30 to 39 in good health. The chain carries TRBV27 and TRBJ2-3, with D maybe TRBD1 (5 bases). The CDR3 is CASRRQSTDTQYF. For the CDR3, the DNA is TGTGCCAGCAGGAGACAGAGCACAGATACGCAGTATTTT.